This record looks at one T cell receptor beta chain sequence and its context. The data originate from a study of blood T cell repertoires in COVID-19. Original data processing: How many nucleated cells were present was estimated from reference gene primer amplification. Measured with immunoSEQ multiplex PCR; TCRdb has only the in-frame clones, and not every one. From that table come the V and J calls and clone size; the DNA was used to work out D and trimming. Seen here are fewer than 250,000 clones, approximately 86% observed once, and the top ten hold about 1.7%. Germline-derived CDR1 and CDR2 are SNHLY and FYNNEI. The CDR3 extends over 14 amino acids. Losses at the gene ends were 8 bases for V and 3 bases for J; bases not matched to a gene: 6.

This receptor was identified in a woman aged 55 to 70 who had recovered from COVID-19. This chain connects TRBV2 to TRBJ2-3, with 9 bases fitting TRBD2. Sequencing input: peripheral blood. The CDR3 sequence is CASLSGGGTDTQYF. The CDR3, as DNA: TGTGCCAGCCTTAGCGGGGGTGGTACAGATACGCAGTATTTT. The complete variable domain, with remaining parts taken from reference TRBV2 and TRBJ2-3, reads EPEVTQTPSHQVTQMGQEVILRCVPISNHLYFYWYRQILGQKVEFLVSFYNNEISEKSEIFDDQFSVERPDGSNFTLKIRSTKLEDSAMYFCASLSGGGTDTQYFGPGTRLTVL.